This TCR beta chain was captured by sequencing in a study of control samples from healthy donors and cancer patients. Clones were read by immunoSEQ multiplex PCR, and TCRdb kept only the in-frame ones, dropping some. The sample has roughly 370,000 clones, more than 80% seen once. With 4 bases clipped from V and 6 bases from J, the junction kept 8 bases outside the gene matches. CDR3 length: 14 amino acids. CDR1 is LNHDA and CDR2 is SQIVND in the germline V gene (reference sequence). This receptor was taken from a man aged 35 to 55 with head and neck cancer. This chain connects TRBV19 to TRBJ1-1; 7 bases agree with TRBD1. Source material: PBMCs. In DNA, the CDR3 is TGTGCCAGTAGTACACGACAGGGAATATCTGAAGCTTTCTTT. As protein: CASSTRQGISEAFF.